These 29 T cell receptor beta chains were all obtained from the same sample, sequenced in a study of identical twins. TCRdb ran MiXCR on the 5' RACE reads and lists one entry per CDR3 protein. The table records about 530,000 distinct CDR3 sequences, 20% to 25% of them present only once. The sample was also reused in another study, on yellow fever vaccine responses in identical twins.

Sequenced: CD4+ T cells sorted from blood. The receptors shown here come from a woman younger than 30 in good health.

The chain carries TRBV11-1 and TRBJ2-7, with TRBD2 matching over 12 bases. Germline V CDR1 and CDR2: SGHAT, FQDESV (reference sequence). The CDR3 runs 17 residues. Losses at the gene ends were 2 bases for V and 7 bases for J; bases not matched to a gene: 12. The CDR3 here is CASSLMVTSGSFWEQYF. The CDR3 nucleotides read TGTGCCAGCAGCTTAATGGTGACTAGCGGGAGTTTTTGGGAGCAGTACTTC.

This rearrangement joins TRBV20-1 to TRBJ1-4, with D uncertain. This CDR3 has 12 residues. The V end lost 1 base, the J end lost 7 bases, and 7 bases lay between the germline ends. From germline, CDR1 is DFQATT and CDR2 SNEGSKA (reference sequence). Written as DNA, the CDR3 is TGCAGTGCTAGAGGACCCGGTGAAAAACTGTTTTTT. Protein product: CSARGPGEKLFF.

V gene TRBV5-1 combines with J gene TRBJ1-1; D gene uncertain. Trimming removed 2 bases at V and 0 bases at J, with 8 bases between. CDR1 SGHRS and CDR2 YFSETQ come from the germline V gene. CDR3 length: 14 residues. The CDR3 protein is CASSFSQMNTEAFF. For the CDR3, the DNA is TGCGCCAGCAGCTTCTCACAGATGAACACTGAAGCTTTCTTT.

This clonotype was counted ten times or more. The V and J genes are TRBV2 and TRBJ1-2; D gene uncertain. V was pared by 6 bases and J by 5 bases, with 7 bases between. This CDR3 contains 11 residues. CDR1 is SNHLY, CDR2 FYNNEI, per germline. CDR3 protein: CASRLGYGYTF. CDR3 DNA: TGTGCCAGCAGACTAGGGTATGGCTACACCTTC.

This clonotype was detected a few times. The V and J genes are TRBV7-8 and TRBJ2-3, with TRBD2 identical over 10 bases. Germline CDR1 SGHVS, CDR2 FQNEAQ. V dropped 5 bases and J dropped 2; count of bases not matched to a gene: 13. The CDR3 is made up of 18 amino acids. In nucleotides, the CDR3 is TGTGCCAGCAGCCTAAGCCGGAGGCTAGCGGGAGACACAGATACGCAGTATTTT. This sequence encodes CASSLSRRLAGDTDTQYF.

This clonotype was observed at least ten times. This sequence joins TRBV12-3 or TRBV12-4 and TRBJ2-3; no definite D call. This CDR3 spans 14 amino acids. V gave up 6 bases and J gave up 0 bases, with 10 bases separating them. The CDR3 DNA reads as TGTGCCAGCAGCACCCATAGGAGCACAGATACGCAGTATTTT. Protein sequence: CASSTHRSTDTQYF.

Only a few counts were recorded for this clonotype. V gene TRBV14 combines with J gene TRBJ2-1; D uncertain. The V end lost 1 base, the J end lost 7 bases, and 14 bases lay between the germline ends. Per the germline V gene, CDR1 is SGHDN and CDR2 is FVKESK. This CDR3 spans 15 amino acids. The CDR3 sequence is CASSQVLTPVNEQFF. The CDR3 DNA is TGTGCCAGCAGCCAAGTCCTCACACCGGTAAATGAGCAGTTCTTC.

The V gene is TRBV6-1, the J gene TRBJ2-2, with D unclear. The ends were cut back, 8 bases at V and 3 bases at J, with 13 bases in the middle. Germline V gene lookup returns CDR1 MNHNS and CDR2 SASEGT. The CDR3 sequence is 14 residues long. Here the CDR3 reads CASREARDTGELFF. The CDR3 DNA sequence: TGTGCCAGCCGCGAGGCCCGAGACACCGGGGAGCTGTTTTTT.

This sequence joins TRBV18 and TRBJ2-1, with 11 positions matching TRBD2. Germline V gives CDR1 KGHSH, CDR2 LQKENI. Trimming at V came to 6 bases and at J to 9 bases, leaving 7 bases not matched to a gene. The CDR3 length is 14 residues. CDR3 coding DNA: TGTGCCAGCTCTGGCCTAGCGGGAGGTTTTGAGCAGTTCTTC. This gives the protein CASSGLAGGFEQFF.

This clonotype has more than one count but fewer than ten. This sequence joins TRBV10-3 and TRBJ2-2; 10 bases are shared with TRBD1. V gave up 7 bases and J gave up 3 bases; unmatched junction bases: 2. The CDR3 runs 14 residues. CDR1 and CDR2 (germline): ENHRY, SYGVKD. The CDR3 DNA sequence: TGTGCCATCAACGGACAGGGGGACACCGGGGAGCTGTTTTTT. Translating gives CAINGQGDTGELFF.

This chain joins TRBV6-5 and TRBJ1-1; D call uncertain. The germline V and J ends were trimmed by 4 bases and 1 base, with 13 bases remaining between them. In germline, CDR1 is MNHEY, CDR2 SVGAGI. The CDR3 loop spans 15 amino acids. The CDR3, as DNA: TGTGCCAGCAGTTTCTCCGGACGGAAGAACACTGAAGCTTTCTTT. This sequence encodes CASSFSGRKNTEAFF.

This chain connects TRBV7-9 to TRBJ2-7; possible D gene TRBD2, 5 bases. Germline CDR1 and CDR2: SEHNR and FQNEAQ (reference sequence). This CDR3 comprises 16 residues. Trimming left V 1 base short and J 2 bases short, with 15 bases between. The CDR3 here is CASSLVSRTPTYEQYF. In DNA form, the CDR3 reads TGTGCCAGCAGCTTAGTCTCCCGGACTCCCACCTACGAGCAGTACTTC.

The chain employs TRBV3-1 and TRBJ2-2; the D is unclear. There are 13 residues in the CDR3. The germline V gene has CDR1 LGHDT and CDR2 YNNKEL (reference sequence). V lost 4 bases to trimming and J lost 5 bases, with 8 bases between them. The chain's CDR3 is CASSPKGTGELFF. The CDR3 DNA reads as TGTGCCAGCAGCCCAAAGGGTACCGGGGAGCTGTTTTTT.

The V and J genes are TRBV7-9 and TRBJ1-2; D might be TRBD1 (5 bases). The CDR3 is made up of 13 amino acids. V lost 4 bases and J lost 6, with 12 bases in between. In germline, CDR1 is SEHNR, CDR2 FQNEAQ (reference sequence). This CDR3 is CASSSTDSNGYTF. In DNA form, the CDR3 reads TGTGCCAGCAGCTCCACAGACAGTAATGGCTACACCTTC. The complete variable domain, with remaining parts taken from reference TRBV7-9 and TRBJ1-2, reads DTGVSQNPRHKITKRGQNVTFRCDPISEHNRLYWYRQTLGQGPEFLTYFQNEAQLEKSRLLSDRFSAERPKGSFSTLEIQRTEQGDSAMYLCASSSTDSNGYTFGSGTRLTVV.

The chain combines TRBV12-3 or TRBV12-4 with TRBJ1-2; D is undetermined. This CDR3 contains 13 residues. CDR3 sequence reads: CASAATLNYGYTF. In DNA, the CDR3 is TGTGCATCTGCCGCTACCCTTAACTATGGCTACACCTTC.

There are a few counts of this clonotype. V and J are TRBV27 and TRBJ1-2; unclear D gene. CDR3 length: 11 residues. Germline V gene data show CDR1 as MNHEY and CDR2 as SMNVEV (reference sequence). Trimming took 6 bases from V and 8 from J, leaving 10 bases between them. The CDR3 here is CASRDVMGYTF. In nucleotides, the CDR3 is TGTGCCAGCAGAGACGTTATGGGCTACACCTTC.

CDR3 residues: CASSLLKGLAGTSSYNEQFF. The CDR3 DNA follows: TGTGCCAGCAGTCTCCTTAAGGGACTAGCGGGAACTAGCTCCTACAATGAGCAGTTCTTC. This sequence joins TRBV12-3 or TRBV12-4 and TRBJ2-1, with 13 bases identical to TRBD2. The CDR3 length is 20 residues. J lost 0 bases, V lost 5 bases, and 13 bases had no gene match.

The V call is TRBV20-1, the J call TRBJ2-1, with D maybe TRBD1 (6 bases). V lost 5 bases, J lost 2 bases, and 16 bases lay in between. The CDR3 runs 15 residues. CDR1 and CDR2 (germline): DFQATT, SNEGSKA (reference sequence). The CDR3 loop reads CSAGSGTRAYNEQFF. DNA of the CDR3: TGCAGTGCTGGTTCCGGGACACGGGCCTACAATGAGCAGTTCTTC.

This clonotype was counted a few times. The chain links TRBV5-1 to TRBJ1-2, with D perhaps matching TRBD1 (5 bases). The germline V gene has CDR1 SGHRS and CDR2 YFSETQ. This CDR3 has 15 residues. V was trimmed by 0 bases and J by 7 bases, leaving 16 bases between them. The CDR3 DNA reads as TGCGCCAGCAGCTTGGCCGACAGCGTTTTTGGTGGCTACACCTTC. Protein: CASSLADSVFGGYTF. Full variable domain (remainder filled in from reference TRBV5-1 and TRBJ1-2): KAGVTQTPRYLIKTRGQQVTLSCSPISGHRSVSWYQQTPGQGLQFLFEYFSETQRNKGNFPGRFSGRQFSNSRSEMNVSTLELGDSALYLCASSLADSVFGGYTFGSGTRLTVV.

This clonotype has only a few counts. The genes are TRBV10-3 and TRBJ2-7; TRBD1 aligns across 8 bases. This CDR3 region has 16 residues. Per germline, CDR1 ENHRY and CDR2 SYGVKD. V was pared by 0 bases and J by 3 bases, with 7 bases of the junction left unmatched. The CDR3: CAISESGQGRDYEQYF. The CDR3, as DNA: TGTGCCATCAGTGAGTCCGGACAGGGAAGGGACTACGAGCAGTACTTC.

V and J are TRBV28 and TRBJ1-4; 8 bases map to TRBD1. The ends lost 8 bases at V and 6 bases at J; junction bases unmatched: 8. From germline, CDR1 is MDHEN and CDR2 SYDVKM. CDR3 size: 14 residues. The CDR3 DNA sequence: TGTGCCAGCGGAGCAGGGGGCAGGGATGAAAAACTGTTTTTT. It is translated as CASGAGGRDEKLFF.

Many counts were recorded for this clonotype. The chain links TRBV12-3 or TRBV12-4 to TRBJ2-7; maybe TRBD2 (5 bases). The V end was cut by 5 bases, the J end by 2 bases, with 13 bases between. This CDR3 comprises 14 residues. CDR3: CASSKRLPAYEQYF. The CDR3 bases are TGTGCCAGCAGTAAGAGACTACCTGCCTACGAGCAGTACTTC.

This clonotype has just a few counts. This chain uses TRBV20-1 with TRBJ2-5, with 9 bases aligning to TRBD2. The germline gives CDR1 DFQATT, CDR2 SNEGSKA (reference sequence). After removal of 3 bases from V and 2 bases from J, the junction contained 4 bases not matched to a gene. This CDR3 has 14 residues. The CDR3 protein is CSASLAGPQETQYF. DNA of the CDR3: TGCAGTGCTAGCCTAGCGGGGCCACAAGAGACCCAGTACTTC.

The chain combines TRBV4-2 with TRBJ2-7, with D unclear. This CDR3 spans 15 amino acids. The germline CDR1 and CDR2 sequences are LGHNA and YNFKEQ. Trimming shortened V by 1 base and J by 0 bases, and 10 bases separated the two germline ends. CDR3 region: CASSQALGNSYEQYF. DNA of the CDR3: TGTGCCAGCAGCCAAGCGCTCGGCAACTCCTACGAGCAGTACTTC.

This clonotype has just a few counts. This chain connects TRBV10-3 to TRBJ2-3, with 8 bases identical to TRBD1. Trimming at V came to 5 bases and at J to 2 bases, leaving 6 bases not matched to a gene. This CDR3 has 15 amino acids. The germline gives CDR1 ENHRY, CDR2 SYGVKD. The CDR3 is CAISSGQASTDTQYF. CDR3 nucleotide sequence: TGTGCCATCAGTTCGGGACAGGCGTCCACAGATACGCAGTATTTT.

The chain couples TRBV28 to TRBJ2-1, with D possibly called TRBD1 or TRBD2 (5 bases each). Germline CDR1 is MDHEN and CDR2 is SYDVKM. Trimming shortened V by 0 bases and J by 4 bases, and 19 bases separated the two germline ends. The CDR3 contains 18 residues. CDR3 nucleotide sequence: TGTGCCAGCAGTTTATGGGGGACCGGGACCACCAGTTACAATGAGCAGTTCTTC. It yields the protein CASSLWGTGTTSYNEQFF.

The rearrangement joins TRBV11-1 to TRBJ2-1; 9 nucleotides line up with TRBD2. CDR3 length: 17 amino acids. The V gene end was trimmed by 5 bases and the J gene end by 0 bases; junction bases not matched to a gene: 8. Germline V gene data show CDR1 as SGHAT and CDR2 as FQDESV (reference sequence). The CDR3 DNA sequence: TGTGCCAGCAGCCCCGCGGGAGGGCTGGTCTCCTACAATGAGCAGTTCTTC. Residues: CASSPAGGLVSYNEQFF. The variable domain in full, completed from reference TRBV11-1 and TRBJ2-1, reads EAEVAQSPRYKITEKSQAVAFWCDPISGHATLYWYRQILGQGPELLVQFQDESVVDDSQLPKDRFSAERLKGVDSTLKIQPAELGDSAMYLCASSPAGGLVSYNEQFFGPGTRLTVL.

The rearrangement links TRBV29-1 to TRBJ1-1; no definite D call. CDR1 is SQVTM and CDR2 is ANQGSEA in the germline V gene. The CDR3 runs 10 residues. This CDR3 is CRTTPEPAFF. The CDR3 region has the DNA TGCAGAACTACCCCAGAGCCAGCTTTCTTT.

CDR3 sequence (DNA): TGCGCCAGCAGCCATAGCGGACAGCTAACTAGCACAGATACGCAGTATTTT. This codes for CASSHSGQLTSTDTQYF. This chain joins TRBV4-1 and TRBJ2-3; D assignment may be TRBD1 or TRBD2 (6 bases each). Trimming took off 3 bases at V and 0 bases at J, with 16 bases between the two ends. CDR1 is MGHRA, CDR2 YSYEKL, per germline. The CDR3 consists of 17 residues.